These T cell receptor beta chains were read from a single sample in a study of blood T cell repertoires in COVID-19. Assay: immunoSEQ multiplex PCR; the TCRdb copy retains only in-frame clones and omits some. This table holds 80,000 or so clones, almost 85% found once. Input material: peripheral blood. The receptor source for this set is a human donor in a cohort sampled during active COVID-19. Each CDR3 is given with its conserved first and last residue. The D gene is left open where the match is weak. Only part of the rows carry a size: once, few, many, or a class if the clone is expanded.

D: .
J: TRBJ2-7
V: TRBV19
size: .
CDR3: CASSGPSVGEQYF
DNA: TGTGCCAGTAGTGGGCCCTCTGTGGGCGAGCAGTACTTC

D: TRBD1
J: TRBJ2-7
V: TRBV9
size: .
CDR3: CASSGRDSPTYEQYF
DNA: TGTGCCAGCAGCGGCCGGGACAGCCCGACCTACGAGCAGTACTTC

D: .
J: TRBJ1-1
V: TRBV6-5
size: few
CDR3: CASSRGSHTEAFF
DNA: TGTGCCAGCAGTCGAGGGAGTCACACTGAAGCTTTCTTT

D: .
J: TRBJ2-7
V: TRBV20-1
size: .
CDR3: CSASRSGAPYEQYF
DNA: TGCAGTGCTAGTCGATCAGGGGCACCCTACGAGCAGTACTTC

D: .
J: TRBJ1-1
V: TRBV12-5
size: .
CDR3: CASGLGFGGNTEAFF
DNA: TGTGCTAGTGGTTTAGGTTTCGGGGGGAACACTGAAGCTTTCTTT

D: .
J: TRBJ1-1
V: TRBV2
size: .
CDR3: CASSVGINTEAFF
DNA: TGTGCCAGCAGTGTCGGGATTAACACTGAAGCTTTCTTT

D: .
J: TRBJ1-2
V: TRBV15
size: .
CDR3: CATSQEVGYTF
DNA: TGTGCCACCAGCCAAGAGGTTGGCTACACCTTC

D: .
J: TRBJ1-3
V: TRBV6-6
size: .
CDR3: CASSKGLQGTGNTIYF
DNA: TGTGCCAGCAGTAAGGGTTTACAGGGAACTGGAAACACCATATATTTT

D: .
J: TRBJ1-1
V: TRBV5-8
size: once
CDR3: CASGQGWQTEAFF
DNA: TGTGCCAGCGGGCAGGGGTGGCAAACTGAAGCTTTCTTT

D: TRBD2
J: TRBJ2-1
V: TRBV14
size: once
CDR3: CASSFSGGAVNEQFF
DNA: TGTGCCAGCTCCTTTAGCGGGGGGGCAGTGAATGAGCAGTTCTTC

D: .
J: TRBJ2-4
V: TRBV12-2
size: .
CDR3: CASRWGRLGGLVDIQYF
DNA: TGTGCAAGTCGCTGGGGACGATTAGGGGGTTTGGTTGACATTCAGTACTTC

D: TRBD1
J: TRBJ2-7
V: TRBV7-2
size: .
CDR3: CASSQDRAREQYF
DNA: TGTGCCAGCAGCCAGGACAGGGCGCGCGAGCAGTACTTC

D: .
J: TRBJ2-1
V: TRBV4-1
size: .
CDR3: CASPQRLASYNEQFF
DNA: TGCGCCAGCCCCCAGCGGTTAGCCTCCTACAATGAGCAGTTCTTC

D: .
J: TRBJ1-6
V: TRBV12-3/TRBV12-4
size: few
CDR3: CASTTGNSPLHF
DNA: TGTGCCAGCACCACAGGAAATTCACCCCTCCACTTT

D: .
J: TRBJ2-7
V: TRBV7-9
size: .
CDR3: CASSPWTAYEQYF
DNA: TGTGCCAGCAGCCCCTGGACAGCATACGAGCAGTACTTC

D: TRBD1
J: TRBJ1-2
V: TRBV5-1
size: few
CDR3: CASGTGVRNYGYTF
DNA: TGCGCCAGCGGGACAGGGGTGAGAAACTATGGCTACACCTTC

D: .
J: TRBJ2-7
V: TRBV9
size: .
CDR3: CASSVGGSLNNEQYF
DNA: TGTGCCAGCAGCGTAGGGGGCAGTCTTAATAACGAGCAGTACTTC

D: .
J: TRBJ2-5
V: TRBV9
size: .
CDR3: CASSVDSGRETQYF
DNA: TGTGCCAGCAGCGTAGATAGCGGCAGGGAGACCCAGTACTTC

D: TRBD2
J: TRBJ2-5
V: TRBV5-6
size: .
CDR3: CASSQITWTSGGTQETQYF
DNA: TGTGCCAGCAGCCAAATTACCTGGACTAGCGGGGGAACCCAAGAGACCCAGTACTTC

D: .
J: TRBJ2-7
V: TRBV5-6
size: .
CDR3: CASSRRQGGGSEQYF
DNA: TGTGCCAGCAGCCGGCGGCAGGGAGGGGGTAGCGAGCAGTACTTC

D: .
J: TRBJ2-2
V: TRBV29-1
size: .
CDR3: CSVGRARGELFF
DNA: TGCAGCGTTGGCAGGGCGCGCGGGGAGCTGTTTTTT

D: .
J: TRBJ2-5
V: TRBV5-1
size: .
CDR3: CASSLGQEETQYF
DNA: TGCGCCAGCAGCTTGGGACAGGAAGAGACCCAGTACTTC

D: TRBD2
J: TRBJ2-7
V: TRBV6-5
size: .
CDR3: CASSFRLAGGKWEQYF
DNA: TGTGCCAGCAGTTTCCGACTAGCGGGGGGAAAATGGGAGCAGTACTTC

D: TRBD1
J: TRBJ1-2
V: TRBV6-4
size: .
CDR3: CASSGRTGGNYGYTF
DNA: TGTGCCAGCAGTGGAAGGACAGGGGGAAACTATGGCTACACCTTC

D: TRBD1
J: TRBJ2-1
V: TRBV3-1/TRBV3-2
size: once
CDR3: CASSLRTGGSVGHDEQFF
DNA: TGTGCCAGCAGCCTCAGGACAGGGGGAAGTGTGGGTCACGATGAGCAGTTCTTC

D: .
J: TRBJ1-1
V: TRBV7-3
size: .
CDR3: CASSLERNTEAFF
DNA: TGTGCCAGCAGCTTAGAGAGGAACACTGAAGCTTTCTTT

D: TRBD2
J: TRBJ2-1
V: TRBV5-5
size: .
CDR3: CATAHETSGGYNEQFF
DNA: TGTGCCACCGCCCATGAGACTAGCGGGGGATACAATGAGCAGTTCTTC

D: .
J: TRBJ1-1
V: TRBV6-5
size: .
CDR3: CASSQRRGEAFF
DNA: TGTGCCAGCAGCCAAAGACGGGGTGAAGCTTTCTTT

D: .
J: TRBJ1-5
V: TRBV19
size: .
CDR3: CASSAPGRKSQPQHF
DNA: TGTGCCAGTAGTGCCCCAGGGAGGAAGAGTCAGCCCCAGCATTTT

D: .
J: TRBJ1-5
V: TRBV12-3/TRBV12-4
size: .
CDR3: CASSWGTYQPQHF
DNA: TGTGCCAGCAGTTGGGGCACATATCAGCCCCAGCATTTT

D: TRBD2
J: TRBJ2-7
V: TRBV27
size: .
CDR3: CASSWTLAGVDEQYF
DNA: TGTGCCAGCAGTTGGACACTAGCGGGGGTCGACGAGCAGTACTTC

D: .
J: TRBJ1-5
V: TRBV5-1
size: .
CDR3: CASSEGGANQPQHF
DNA: TGCGCCAGCAGCGAGGGGGGGGCAAATCAGCCCCAGCATTTT

D: .
J: TRBJ2-3
V: TRBV2
size: .
CDR3: CASRQAPRGGDTQYF
DNA: TGTGCCAGCCGACAGGCTCCAAGGGGGGGGGATACGCAGTATTTT

D: TRBD1
J: TRBJ2-7
V: TRBV30
size: .
CDR3: CAWSDRGEQYF
DNA: TGTGCCTGGAGTGACAGGGGCGAGCAGTACTTC

D: .
J: TRBJ2-1
V: TRBV2
size: .
CDR3: CASRGDGGSYNEQFF
DNA: TGTGCCAGCAGGGGCGACGGGGGCTCCTACAATGAGCAGTTCTTC

D: .
J: TRBJ1-1
V: TRBV30
size: .
CDR3: CAWSIQVNTEAFF
DNA: TGTGCCTGGAGTATACAGGTGAACACTGAAGCTTTCTTT